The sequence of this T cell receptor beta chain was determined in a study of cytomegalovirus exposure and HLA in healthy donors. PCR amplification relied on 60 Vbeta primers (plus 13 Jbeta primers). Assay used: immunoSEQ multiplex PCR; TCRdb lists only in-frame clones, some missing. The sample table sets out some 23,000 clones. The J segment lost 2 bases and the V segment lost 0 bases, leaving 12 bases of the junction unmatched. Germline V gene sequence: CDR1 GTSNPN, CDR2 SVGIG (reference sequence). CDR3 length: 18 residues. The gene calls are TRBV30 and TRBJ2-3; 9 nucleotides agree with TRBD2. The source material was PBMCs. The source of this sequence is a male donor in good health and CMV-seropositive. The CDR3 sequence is CAWSVLGLAHTLTDTQYF. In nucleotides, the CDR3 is TGTGCCTGGAGTGTACTCGGACTAGCGCATACGCTCACAGATACGCAGTATTTT.